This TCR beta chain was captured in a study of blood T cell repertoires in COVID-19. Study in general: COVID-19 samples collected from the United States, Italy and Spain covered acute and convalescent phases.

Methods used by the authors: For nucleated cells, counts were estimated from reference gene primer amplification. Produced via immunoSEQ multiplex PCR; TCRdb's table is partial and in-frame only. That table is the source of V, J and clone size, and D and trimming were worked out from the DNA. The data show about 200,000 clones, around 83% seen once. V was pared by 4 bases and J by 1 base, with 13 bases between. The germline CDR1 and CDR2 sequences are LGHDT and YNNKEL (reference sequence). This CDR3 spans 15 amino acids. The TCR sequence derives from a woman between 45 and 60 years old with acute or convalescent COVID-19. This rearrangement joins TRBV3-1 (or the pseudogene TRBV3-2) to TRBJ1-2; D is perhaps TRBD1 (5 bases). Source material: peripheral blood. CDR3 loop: CASSPRQLFNYGYTF. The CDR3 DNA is TGTGCCAGCAGCCCTAGACAGTTGTTTAACTATGGCTACACCTTC.